Listed here are 9 T cell receptor beta chains from one sample, sequenced in a study of shared clonotypes between healthy human individuals. Only CD45RO-negative cells positively selected for CCR7 counted as naive CD8 cells, so terminally differentiated effector memory CD45RA+ cells were excluded. Generated by immunoSEQ multiplex PCR, the TCRdb table keeps only in-frame clones and is missing some. The table has more than 2 million clones, approximately 94% seen once; the top ten hold 0.85% to 1.3%. Sequenced input: naive CD8+ T cells sorted from blood. Source of these receptors: a man younger than 35 in good health.

Concerning this clone itself: This sample also contains other DNA sequences that code for the same CDR3. This rearrangement joins TRBV19 to TRBJ2-1; 7 positions agree with TRBD2. This CDR3 has 14 residues. J gave up 5 bases and V 3 bases, and 4 bases lay outside the gene matches. Germline V gene data show CDR1 as LNHDA and CDR2 as SQIVND (reference sequence). The CDR3 coding sequence is TGTGCCAGTAGTATTCTTGCGGGAGACAATGAGCAGTTCTTC. Protein sequence: CASSILAGDNEQFF. Looking up the rest from reference TRBV19 and TRBJ2-1 gives the full variable domain: DGGITQSPKYLFRKEGQNVTLSCEQNLNHDAMYWYRQDPGQGLRLIYYSQIVNDFQKGDIAEGYSVSREKKESFPLTVTSAQKNPTAFYLCASSILAGDNEQFFGPGTRLTVL.

This chain uses TRBV7-2 with TRBJ2-1, with TRBD2 identical over 8 bases. J lost 8 bases, V lost 5 bases, and 14 bases had no gene match. The CDR3 loop spans 16 amino acids. CDR1 is SGHTA and CDR2 is FQGNSA in the germline V gene. CDR3 DNA sequence: TGTGCCAGCAGCCCCTCCGGGTCTAGCGGGTTTCATGAGCAGTTCTTC. As protein: CASSPSGSSGFHEQFF.

Only a few counts were recorded for this clone. Other DNA sequences in this sample translate to the same CDR3. This rearrangement joins TRBV2 to TRBJ2-2; no firm D call. Germline V gives CDR1 SNHLY, CDR2 FYNNEI. The CDR3 runs to 14 residues. The V and J ends lost 6 bases and 6 bases respectively, with 14 bases between them. CDR3 nucleotide sequence: TGTGCCAGCAGCCTCATTCGGGTGGCCGGGGAGCTGTTTTTT. Its protein is CASSLIRVAGELFF.

The chain carries TRBV13 and TRBJ2-3, with D possibly being TRBD2 (5 bases). CDR1 is PRHDT and CDR2 is FYEKMQ in the germline V gene (reference sequence). Trimming cost V 5 bases and J 1 base, with 7 bases left between them. The CDR3 has 13 amino acids. CDR3 in DNA: TGTGCCAGCAGCAGACTACGCACAGATACGCAGTATTTT. It is translated as CASSRLRTDTQYF.

This rearrangement joins TRBV7-9 to TRBJ2-3, with 11 bases identical to TRBD2. The CDR3 spans 17 residues. Germline values: CDR1 SEHNR, CDR2 FQNEAQ (reference sequence). Unmatched junction bases numbered 8, after V lost 3 bases and J lost 3 bases. CDR3 nucleotide sequence: TGTGCCAGCAGCTTTTTCACTAGCGGGGGTAGGACAGATACGCAGTATTTT. Protein: CASSFFTSGGRTDTQYF.

The V gene is TRBV13, the J gene TRBJ1-1; the match to TRBD1 covers 7 bases. CDR3 length equals 13 residues. V dropped 4 bases and J dropped 7; count of bases not matched to a gene: 6. CDR1 PRHDT and CDR2 FYEKMQ come from the germline V gene (reference sequence). Here the CDR3 reads CASSSRQGGEAFF. The CDR3 coding sequence is TGTGCCAGCAGCTCTCGACAGGGAGGTGAAGCTTTCTTT.

For this clone: At one end, the junction sequence differs from germline, possibly due to a read error. The V gene is TRBV7-7, the J gene TRBJ2-2; TRBD1 agrees at 9 bases. The CDR3 length is 14 residues. CDR1 SSHAT and CDR2 FNYEAQ come from the germline V gene (reference sequence). CDR3: CASSSGTGIRELFF. In nucleotides, the CDR3 is TGTGCTAGCAGCTCCGGGACAGGGATTCGGGAGCTGTTTTTT.

The chain has TRBV7-9 and TRBJ2-7; D is perhaps TRBD2 (6 bases). The V and J ends lost 4 bases and 3 bases respectively, with 13 bases between them. This CDR3 region has 14 residues. Germline CDR1 SEHNR, CDR2 FQNEAQ (reference sequence). The CDR3 DNA follows: TGTGCCAGCAGCTCCTGGACTATTAACTACGAGCAGTACTTC. This codes for CASSSWTINYEQYF.

This chain uses TRBV19 with TRBJ2-7; TRBD2 matches at 11 bases. J gave up 0 bases and V 5 bases, and 3 bases lay outside the gene matches. CDR1 is LNHDA, CDR2 SQIVND, per germline (reference sequence). This CDR3 region has 15 residues. The CDR3 is CASSLTSGSSYEQYF. The DNA for the CDR3 is TGTGCCAGTAGTCTAACTAGCGGGAGCTCCTACGAGCAGTACTTC. The variable domain in full, completed from reference TRBV19 and TRBJ2-7, reads DGGITQSPKYLFRKEGQNVTLSCEQNLNHDAMYWYRQDPGQGLRLIYYSQIVNDFQKGDIAEGYSVSREKKESFPLTVTSAQKNPTAFYLCASSLTSGSSYEQYFGPGTRLTVT.